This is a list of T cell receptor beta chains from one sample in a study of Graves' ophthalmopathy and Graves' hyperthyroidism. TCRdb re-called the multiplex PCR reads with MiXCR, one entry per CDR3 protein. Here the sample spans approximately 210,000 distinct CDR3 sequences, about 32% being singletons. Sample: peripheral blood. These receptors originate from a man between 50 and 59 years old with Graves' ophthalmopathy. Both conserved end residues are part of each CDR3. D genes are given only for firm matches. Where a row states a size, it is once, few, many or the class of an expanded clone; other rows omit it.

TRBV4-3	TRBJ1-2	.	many	CASSQDKMAVANYGYTF	TGCGCCAGCAGCCAAGATAAGATGGCAGTAGCTAACTATGGCTACACCTTC
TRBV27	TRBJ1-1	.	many	CAAGRPNTEAFF	TGTGCCGCGGGCAGGCCGAACACTGAAGCTTTCTTT
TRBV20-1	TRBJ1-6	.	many	CSAVRALNSPLHF	TGCAGTGCTGTACGGGCCCTTAATTCACCCCTCCACTTT
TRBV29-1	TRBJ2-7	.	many	CSVEDSNEQYF	TGCAGCGTTGAAGACTCGAACGAGCAGTACTTC
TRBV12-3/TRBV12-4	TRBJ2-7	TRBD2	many	CASSFSDISGRSSYEQYF	TGTGCCAGCAGTTTCTCAGATATTAGCGGGAGGAGCTCCTACGAGCAGTACTTC
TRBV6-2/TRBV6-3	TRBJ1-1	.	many	CASSYGVPEAFF	TGTGCCAGCAGTTACGGGGTCCCTGAAGCTTTCTTT
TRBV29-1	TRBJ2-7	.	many	CSVEVRAVVGLYEQYF	TGCAGCGTTGAAGTTCGGGCAGTTGTTGGGCTCTACGAGCAGTACTTC
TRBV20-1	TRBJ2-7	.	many	CSARQNKYEQYF	TGCAGTGCTAGACAAAATAAATACGAGCAGTACTTC
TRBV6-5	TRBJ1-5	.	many	CASSYRTGQSQPQHF	TGTGCCAGCAGTTACCGAACAGGGCAAAGTCAGCCCCAGCATTTT
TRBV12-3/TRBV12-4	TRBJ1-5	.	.	CASGLGDQPRHF	TGTGCCAGCGGTCTCGGGGATCAGCCCCGGCATTTT
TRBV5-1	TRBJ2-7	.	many	CASSFDSGPYEQYF	TGCGCCAGCAGCTTCGATTCAGGGCCCTACGAGCAGTACTTC
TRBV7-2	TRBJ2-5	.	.	CASSLKPQETQYF	TGTGCCAGCAGCTTAAAACCCCAAGAGACCCAGTACTTC
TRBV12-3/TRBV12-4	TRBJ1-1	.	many	CASSFGGEAFF	TGTGCCAGCAGTTTCGGAGGGGAGGCTTTCTTT
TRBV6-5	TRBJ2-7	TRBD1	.	CASSYSRQGHEQYF	TGTGCCAGCAGTTACAGTCGACAGGGCCACGAGCAGTACTTC
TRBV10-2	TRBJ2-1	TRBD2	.	CASSEAGDYNEQFF	TGCGCCAGCAGTGAGGCGGGGGACTACAATGAGCAGTTCTTC
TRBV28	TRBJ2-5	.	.	CASSFETGQETQYF	TGTGCCAGCAGTTTCGAGACAGGACAAGAGACCCAGTACTTC
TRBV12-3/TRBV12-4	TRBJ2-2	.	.	CASRGDLTGELFF	TGTGCCAGCAGGGGAGACCTCACCGGGGAGCTGTTTTTT
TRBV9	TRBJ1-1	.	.	CASSTAPGSELNTEAFF	TGTGCCAGCAGCACAGCTCCGGGCAGCGAATTGAACACTGAAGCTTTCTTT
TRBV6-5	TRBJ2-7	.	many	CASSPGLYEQYF	TGTGCCAGCAGTCCCGGGCTGTACGAGCAGTACTTC
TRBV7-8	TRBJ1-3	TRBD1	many	CASSSGGSGNTIYF	TGTGCCAGCAGCTCAGGGGGCTCTGGAAACACCATATATTTT
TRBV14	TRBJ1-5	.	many	CASSQVSERMINQPQHF	TGTGCCAGCAGCCAAGTCTCGGAAAGGATGATCAATCAGCCCCAGCATTTT
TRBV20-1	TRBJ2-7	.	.	CSARDWGRSAYEQYF	TGCAGTGCTAGAGATTGGGGCAGATCCGCTTACGAGCAGTACTTC
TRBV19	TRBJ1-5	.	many	CASSTTSDQPQHF	TGTGCCAGTAGTACCACGTCGGATCAGCCCCAGCATTTT
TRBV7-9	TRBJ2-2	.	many	CASSDPGQNTGELFF	TGTGCCAGCAGTGATCCGGGACAGAACACCGGGGAGCTGTTTTTT
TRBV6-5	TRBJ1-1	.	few	CASSYGDSVAFF	TGTGCCAGCAGTTACGGGGATTCGGTGGCTTTCTTT
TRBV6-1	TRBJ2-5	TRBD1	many	CASREGALRETQYF	TGTGCCAGCAGAGAGGGGGCCCTCAGGGAGACCCAGTACTTC
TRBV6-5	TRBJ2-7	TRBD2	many	CASSYSPGLAYEQYF	TGTGCCAGCAGTTACTCTCCGGGACTAGCTTACGAGCAGTACTTC
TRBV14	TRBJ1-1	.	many	CASSQGLVVGSVEAFF	TGTGCCAGCAGCCAAGGACTCGTGGTGGGTTCGGTTGAGGCTTTCTTT
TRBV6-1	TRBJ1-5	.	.	CASTLRDTGNQPQHF	TGTGCCAGCACCCTCCGGGACACGGGGAATCAGCCCCAGCATTTT
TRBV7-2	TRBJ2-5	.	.	CASSQSDGTQYF	TGTGCCAGCAGCCAATCAGACGGGACCCAGTACTTC
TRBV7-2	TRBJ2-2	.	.	CATSDSGRTGELFF	TGTGCCACCAGTGATTCCGGGCGGACCGGGGAGCTGTTTTTT
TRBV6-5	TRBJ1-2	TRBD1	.	CASSYSSGGGGYTF	TGTGCCAGCAGTTACTCGTCAGGGGGCGGTGGCTACACCTTC
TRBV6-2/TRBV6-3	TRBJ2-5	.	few	CASRPRQGGYQETQYF	TGTGCCAGCAGGCCGAGACAGGGAGGGTACCAAGAGACCCAGTACTTC
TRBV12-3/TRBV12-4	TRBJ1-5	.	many	CASSPSGDQPQHF	TGTGCCAGCAGTCCCTCCGGGGATCAGCCCCAGCATTTT
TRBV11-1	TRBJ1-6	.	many	CASSLGWADHNSPLHF	TGTGCCAGCAGCTTAGGTTGGGCGGATCATAATTCACCCCTCCACTTT
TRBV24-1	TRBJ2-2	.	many	CATSPVSTGELFF	TGTGCCACCTCGCCTGTCTCCACCGGGGAGCTGTTTTTT
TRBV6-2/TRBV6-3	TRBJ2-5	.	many	CASRRQEIQETQYF	TGTGCCAGCAGGCGACAGGAGATTCAAGAGACCCAGTACTTC
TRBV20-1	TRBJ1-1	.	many	CSARDPRAMAANTEAFF	TGCAGTGCTAGAGATCCTCGGGCGATGGCCGCGAACACTGAAGCTTTCTTT
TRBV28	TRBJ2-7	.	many	CASRKGTSYEQYF	TGTGCCAGTAGGAAAGGGACCTCCTACGAGCAGTACTTC
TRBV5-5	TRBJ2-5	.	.	CASSFPEKTQYF	TGTGCCAGCAGCTTCCCTGAGAAGACCCAGTACTTC
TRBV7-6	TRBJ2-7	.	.	CASSLADREQYF	TGTGCCAGCAGCTTAGCAGACCGCGAGCAGTACTTC
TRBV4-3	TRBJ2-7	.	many	CASSQDPGAPYEQYF	TGCGCCAGCAGCCAAGATCCGGGAGCTCCCTACGAGCAGTACTTC
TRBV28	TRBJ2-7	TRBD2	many	CASQLAGAYEQYF	TGTGCAAGCCAACTAGCGGGAGCCTACGAGCAGTACTTC
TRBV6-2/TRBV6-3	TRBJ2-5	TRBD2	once	CASSFLLAGDQETQYF	TGTGCCAGCAGCTTCCTACTAGCGGGGGACCAAGAGACCCAGTACTTC
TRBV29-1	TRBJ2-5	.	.	CSVVGQGILETQYF	TGCAGCGTTGTTGGGCAGGGGATTTTGGAGACCCAGTACTTC
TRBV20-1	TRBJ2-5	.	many	CSAKGTFQETQYF	TGCAGTGCTAAAGGGACCTTTCAAGAGACCCAGTACTTC
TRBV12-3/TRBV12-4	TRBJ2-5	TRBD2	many	CASSSTSGRETQYF	TGTGCCAGCAGTTCCACTAGCGGGAGAGAGACCCAGTACTTC
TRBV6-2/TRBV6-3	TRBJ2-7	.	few	CASRDSLIYEQYF	TGTGCCAGCAGAGACAGCCTCATCTACGAGCAGTACTTC
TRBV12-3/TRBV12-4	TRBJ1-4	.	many	CASSSPRVLEKLFF	TGTGCCAGCAGTTCCCCGCGGGTTTTGGAAAAACTGTTTTTT
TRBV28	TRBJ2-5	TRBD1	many	CASSFPGQEQETQYF	TGTGCCAGCAGTTTTCCGGGACAGGAGCAAGAGACCCAGTACTTC
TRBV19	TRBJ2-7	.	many	CASSMGSGYEQYF	TGTGCCAGTAGTATGGGCTCGGGATACGAGCAGTACTTC
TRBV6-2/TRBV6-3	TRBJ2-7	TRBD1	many	CASSSLGQGIYEQYF	TGTGCCAGCAGTTCGCTCGGACAGGGAATTTACGAGCAGTACTTC
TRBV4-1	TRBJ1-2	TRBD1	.	CASSHRDSYGYTF	TGCGCCAGCAGCCACCGGGACAGCTATGGCTACACCTTC
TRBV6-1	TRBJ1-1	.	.	CASSEFSGVSENTEAFF	TGTGCCAGCAGTGAATTCTCAGGGGTTTCGGAGAACACTGAAGCTTTCTTT
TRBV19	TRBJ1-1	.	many	CASRSSVNTEAFF	TGTGCCAGTAGGTCGTCGGTGAACACTGAAGCTTTCTTT
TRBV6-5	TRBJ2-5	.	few	CALSPFGETQYF	TGTGCCCTCTCCCCATTCGGGGAGACCCAGTACTTC
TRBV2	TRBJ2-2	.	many	CASSSEQYTGELFF	TGTGCCAGCAGTTCGGAGCAGTACACCGGGGAGCTGTTTTTT